Sequencing of this TCR beta chain was carried out in a study of T cell repertoires in cytomegalovirus infection. Note on this clonotype: Its target is unknown.

Trimming shortened V by 7 bases and J by 4 bases, and 10 bases separated the two germline ends. Germline lookup yields CDR1 MNHNS and CDR2 SASEGT. The CDR3 is made up of 12 amino acids. TCRdb re-called the reads with MiXCR, one entry per CDR3 protein. The table records hundreds of thousands of distinct CDR3 sequences, about 29% of them present only once. The source is a human donor in good health (CMV status not recorded). Some clones in this sample may be carry-over from other donors' samples. The specimen comprised cultured PBMCs, sampled from culture after CMV antigen stimulation. V usage is TRBV6-1 and J usage is TRBJ1-2; D unresolved. The CDR3 bases are TGTGCCAGCAAAGTCACGTCCTATGGCTACACCTTC. This translates into CASKVTSYGYTF.